The source of this T cell receptor (beta chain) is a study of cytomegalovirus exposure and HLA in healthy donors. General observations from the study: Association of a missense DCLRE1C variant with TCR beta V- and J-gene trimming was reported in a later analysis. The presence/absence work took it that sequencing depth was about the same across donors. Per a later analysis, HLA-associated TCR beta chains showed more clonal expansion than other, equally common TCR beta chains. The listing of 160 or so TCR beta chains classed them as cytomegalovirus-associated.

Primers included in the PCR were 60 Vbeta and 13 Jbeta primers. TCRdb's table, derived via immunoSEQ multiplex PCR, lists solely in-frame clones and lacks some. The table lists about 190,000 clones, roughly 80% of them singletons. The CDR3 runs to 13 residues. The germline V gene encodes CDR1 PRHDT and CDR2 FYEKMQ (reference sequence). Trimming removed 6 bases from V and 10 bases from J; junction bases left unmatched: 4. Note on this clone: Its target is not known.

The chain employs TRBV13 and TRBJ1-4; 11 bases agree with TRBD1. Specimen: PBMCs. The clonotype comes from a woman between 25 and 40 years old in good health and CMV-seropositive. CDR3 bases: TGTGCCAGCAGTGAGGGGACAGGGGGAAAACTGTTTTTT. It encodes CASSEGTGGKLFF. The variable domain in full, completed from reference TRBV13 and TRBJ1-4, reads AAGVIQSPRHLIKEKRETATLKCYPIPRHDTVYWYQQGPGQDPQFLISFYEKMQSDKGSIPDRFSAQQFSDYHSELNMSSLELGDSALYFCASSEGTGGKLFFGSGTQLSVL.